One sample yielded the 7 T cell receptor beta chains listed below, sequenced in a study of vaccination and CD4 T cells after COVID-19. TCRdb re-called the PCR reads through MiXCR, storing one row per CDR3 protein. The data contain 35,000 to 45,000 distinct CDR3 sequences, around 39% of them singletons. The time point: late sampling 161 to 241 days after vaccination in three convalescent patients. Sequencing used CD4+ T cells from blood, obtained about 7 months after SARS-CoV-2 vaccination. These receptors were taken from a human donor who had recovered from COVID-19.

This clonotype has only a few counts. V usage is TRBV11-2 and J usage is TRBJ1-5; 7 bases fit TRBD1. CDR1 is SGHAT, CDR2 FQNNGV, per germline. This CDR3 has 15 residues. Trimming cost V 3 bases and J 0 bases; bases outside gene matches: 2. CDR3 in DNA: TGTGCCAGCAGCTTGGGACAGAATAGCAATCAGCCCCAGCATTTT. Encoded protein: CASSLGQNSNQPQHF.

This chain links TRBV15 with TRBJ2-7, with a possible D match to TRBD2 (6 bases). The germline gives CDR1 LNHNV, CDR2 YYDKDF (reference sequence). CDR3 length: 18 residues. Deletions cut 2 bases from V and 4 bases from J, with 24 bases between. The CDR3 DNA sequence: TGTGCCACCAGCAGACGCGCTTACTTCGGGAGTTTTCTTTACGAGCAGTACTTC. This gives the protein CATSRRAYFGSFLYEQYF.

The genes are TRBV7-3 and TRBJ2-7; D is possibly TRBD1 (6 bases). The CDR3 contains 13 residues. The V gene's germline CDR1 is SGHTA and CDR2 FQGTGA. V shed 5 bases and J shed 5 bases, with 13 bases lying between them. The CDR3 is CASSLYREDEQYF. The CDR3 DNA is TGTGCCAGCAGCCTATACAGGGAAGACGAGCAGTACTTC.

This clonotype appeared a few times. V is TRBV20-1 and J is TRBJ1-2; D call uncertain. The V gene's germline CDR1 is DFQATT and CDR2 SNEGSKA (reference sequence). V was clipped by 4 bases and J by 1 base, with 13 bases between them. The CDR3 sequence is 14 residues long. CDR3: CSAKELIFNYGYTF. The CDR3 DNA is TGCAGTGCTAAGGAACTCATCTTTAACTATGGCTACACCTTC.

This clonotype has a handful of counts. CDR3 residues: CSGPGHRNYGYTF. In DNA form, the CDR3 reads TGCAGTGGGCCGGGACACCGTAACTATGGCTACACCTTC. This chain connects TRBV20-1 to TRBJ1-2; TRBD1 might be the D (6 bases). This CDR3 comprises 13 residues. From germline, CDR1 is DFQATT and CDR2 SNEGSKA (reference sequence). V lost 7 bases, J lost 1 base, and 13 bases lay in between.

The sample holds a few counts of this clonotype. The chain joins TRBV28 to TRBJ1-5, with D hard to call. Germline V gene lookup returns CDR1 MDHEN and CDR2 SYDVKM. Trimming removed 6 bases from V and 5 bases from J, with 8 bases in between. CDR3 size: 12 residues. This CDR3 is CASRPLDQPQHF. As DNA, the CDR3 is TGTGCCAGCAGGCCATTAGATCAGCCCCAGCATTTT.

The chain uses TRBV7-9 and TRBJ1-2, with TRBD1 matching 8 bases. CDR1 is SEHNR, CDR2 FQNEAQ, per germline (reference sequence). The CDR3 sequence is 17 residues long. The V and J ends lost 5 bases and 4 bases, in that order; junction bases with no gene match: 15. This CDR3 reads CASSTLRSRTGTYGYTF. The CDR3 DNA follows: TGTGCCAGCAGCACTTTACGATCGCGGACAGGGACCTATGGCTACACCTTC.